This T cell receptor beta chain derives from a study of shared clonotypes between healthy human individuals. Between the trimmed V and J ends, which lost 4 bases and 5 bases, there was a span of 14 bases. In germline, CDR1 is WSHSY, CDR2 SAAADI. The CDR3 runs 15 residues. Sequencing was at deep level. TCRdb keeps only in-frame clones here, not all; method: immunoSEQ multiplex PCR. The data show some 1 million clones, about 75% seen once. HIV-negative, healthy adults without recent acute infections or vaccinations were the donors. The sample consisted of memory CD4+ T cells sorted from blood. Subset: CD45RA-negative fraction. The chain is built from TRBV10-2 and TRBJ1-4; possible D gene TRBD1, 5 bases. This TCR came from a man aged 18-30 years in good health. In DNA form, the CDR3 reads TGCGCCAGCAGTGTTAGCGGGGGATCGAATGAAAAACTGTTTTTT. Translation gives CASSVSGGSNEKLFF.